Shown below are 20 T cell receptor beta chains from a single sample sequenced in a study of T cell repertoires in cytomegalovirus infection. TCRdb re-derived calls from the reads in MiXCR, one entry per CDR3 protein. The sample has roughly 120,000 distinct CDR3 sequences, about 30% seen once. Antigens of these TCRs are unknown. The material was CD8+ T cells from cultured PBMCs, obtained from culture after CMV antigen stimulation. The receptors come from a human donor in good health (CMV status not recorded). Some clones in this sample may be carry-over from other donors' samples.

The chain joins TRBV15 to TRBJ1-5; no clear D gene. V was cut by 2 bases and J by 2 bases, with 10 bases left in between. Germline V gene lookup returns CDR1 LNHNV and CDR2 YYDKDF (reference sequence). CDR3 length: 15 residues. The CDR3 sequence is CATSRPEEGNQPQHF. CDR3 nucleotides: TGTGCCACCAGCAGACCCGAGGAGGGCAATCAGCCCCAGCATTTT.

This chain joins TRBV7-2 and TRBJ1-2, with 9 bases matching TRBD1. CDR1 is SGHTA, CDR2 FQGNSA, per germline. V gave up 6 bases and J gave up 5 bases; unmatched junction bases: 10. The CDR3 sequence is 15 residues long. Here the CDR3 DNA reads TGTGCCAGCAGACCGACACAGGGGGCGGGATATGGCTACACCTTC. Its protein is CASRPTQGAGYGYTF.

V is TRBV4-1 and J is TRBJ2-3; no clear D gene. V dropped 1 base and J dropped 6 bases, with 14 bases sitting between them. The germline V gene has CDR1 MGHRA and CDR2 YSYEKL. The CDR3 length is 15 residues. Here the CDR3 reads CASSQGKNPLDTQYF. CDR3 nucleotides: TGCGCCAGCAGCCAAGGGAAGAACCCATTGGATACGCAGTATTTT.

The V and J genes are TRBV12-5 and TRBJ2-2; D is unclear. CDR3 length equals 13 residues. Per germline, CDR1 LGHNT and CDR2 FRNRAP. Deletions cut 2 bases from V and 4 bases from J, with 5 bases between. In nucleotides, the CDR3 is TGTGCTAGTGGTTTGCGATCCACCGGGGAGCTGTTTTTT. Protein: CASGLRSTGELFF. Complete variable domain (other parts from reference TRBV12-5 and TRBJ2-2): DARVTQTPRHKVTEMGQEVTMRCQPILGHNTVFWYRQTMMQGLELLAYFRNRAPLDDSGMPKDRFSAEMPDATLATLKIQPSEPRDSAVYFCASGLRSTGELFFGEGSRLTVL.

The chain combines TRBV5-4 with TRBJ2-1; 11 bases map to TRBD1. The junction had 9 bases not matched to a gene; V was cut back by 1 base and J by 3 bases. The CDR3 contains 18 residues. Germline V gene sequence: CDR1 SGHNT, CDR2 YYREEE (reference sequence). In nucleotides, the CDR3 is TGTGCCAGCAGCTTGAGGACAGGGGGCCGCTCTCACTACAATGAGCAGTTCTTC. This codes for CASSLRTGGRSHYNEQFF.

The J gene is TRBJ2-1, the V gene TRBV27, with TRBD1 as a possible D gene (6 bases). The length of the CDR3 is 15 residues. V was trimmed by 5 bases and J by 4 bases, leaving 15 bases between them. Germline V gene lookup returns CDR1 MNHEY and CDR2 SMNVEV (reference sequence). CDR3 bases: TGTGCCAGCAGTAAGACAGGACTTACGTACAATGAGCAGTTCTTC. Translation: CASSKTGLTYNEQFF.

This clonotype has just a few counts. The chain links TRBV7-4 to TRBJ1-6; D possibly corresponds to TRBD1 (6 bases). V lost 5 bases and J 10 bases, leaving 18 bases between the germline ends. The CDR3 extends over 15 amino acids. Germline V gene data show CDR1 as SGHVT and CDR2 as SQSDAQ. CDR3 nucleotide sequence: TGTGCCAGCAGCCCGACAGGAGAGCCGGTCTCACCCCTCCACTTT. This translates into CASSPTGEPVSPLHF.

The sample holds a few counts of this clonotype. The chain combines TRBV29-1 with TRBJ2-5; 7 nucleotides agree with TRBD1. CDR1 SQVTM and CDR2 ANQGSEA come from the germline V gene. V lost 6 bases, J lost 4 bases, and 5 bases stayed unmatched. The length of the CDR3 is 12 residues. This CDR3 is CSVVNRGETQYF. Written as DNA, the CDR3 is TGCAGCGTGGTGAACAGGGGAGAGACCCAGTACTTC.

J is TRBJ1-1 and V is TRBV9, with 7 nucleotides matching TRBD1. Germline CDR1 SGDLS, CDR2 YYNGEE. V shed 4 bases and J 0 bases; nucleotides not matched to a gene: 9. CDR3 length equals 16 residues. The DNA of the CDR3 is TGTGCCAGCAGCACCCGACAGGGATCCTTGAACACTGAAGCTTTCTTT. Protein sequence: CASSTRQGSLNTEAFF.

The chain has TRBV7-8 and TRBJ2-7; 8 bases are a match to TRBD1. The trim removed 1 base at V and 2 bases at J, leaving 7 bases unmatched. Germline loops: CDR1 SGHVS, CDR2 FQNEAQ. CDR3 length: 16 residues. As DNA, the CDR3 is TGTGCCAGCAGCTTAGGTCTCCGGACAGGGACCTACGAGCAGTACTTC. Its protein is CASSLGLRTGTYEQYF.

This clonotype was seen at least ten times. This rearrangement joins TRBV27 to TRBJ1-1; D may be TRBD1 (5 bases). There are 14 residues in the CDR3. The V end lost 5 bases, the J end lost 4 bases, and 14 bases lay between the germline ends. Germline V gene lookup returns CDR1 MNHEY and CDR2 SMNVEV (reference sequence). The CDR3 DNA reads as TGTGCCAGCAGTCCCTGGGGGGATGGCACTGAAGCTTTCTTT. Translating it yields CASSPWGDGTEAFF.

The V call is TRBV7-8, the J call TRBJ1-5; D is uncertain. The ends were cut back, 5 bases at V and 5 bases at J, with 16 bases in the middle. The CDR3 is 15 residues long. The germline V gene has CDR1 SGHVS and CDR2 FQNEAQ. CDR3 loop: CASSEFSRADQPQHF. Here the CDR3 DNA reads TGTGCCAGCAGCGAGTTCTCCCGGGCGGATCAGCCCCAGCATTTT.

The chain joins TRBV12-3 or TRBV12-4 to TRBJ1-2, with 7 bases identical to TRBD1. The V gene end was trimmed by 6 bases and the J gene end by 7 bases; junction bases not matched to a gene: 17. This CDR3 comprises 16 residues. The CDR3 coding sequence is TGTGCCAGCAGCCGACGACCGGGACAGAGCTCGGGTGGCTACACCTTC. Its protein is CASSRRPGQSSGGYTF.

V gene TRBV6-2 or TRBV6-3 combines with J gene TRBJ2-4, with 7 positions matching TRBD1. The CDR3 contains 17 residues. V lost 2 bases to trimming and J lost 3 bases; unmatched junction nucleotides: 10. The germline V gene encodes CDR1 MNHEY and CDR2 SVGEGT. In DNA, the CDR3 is TGTGCCAGCAGTTACCCATTGACAGGGCATCTCAAAAACATTCAGTACTTC. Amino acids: CASSYPLTGHLKNIQYF.

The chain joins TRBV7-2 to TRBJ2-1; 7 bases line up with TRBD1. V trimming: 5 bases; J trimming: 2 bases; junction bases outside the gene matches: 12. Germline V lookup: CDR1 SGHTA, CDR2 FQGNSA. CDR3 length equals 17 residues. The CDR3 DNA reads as TGTGCCAGCAGCCAATACGCGACAGGGAACGCCTACAATGAGCAGTTCTTC. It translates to CASSQYATGNAYNEQFF.

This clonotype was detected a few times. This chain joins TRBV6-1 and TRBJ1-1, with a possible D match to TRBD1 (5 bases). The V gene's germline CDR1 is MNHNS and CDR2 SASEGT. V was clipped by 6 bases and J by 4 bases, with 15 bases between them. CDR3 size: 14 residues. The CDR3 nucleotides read TGTGCCAGCAGCCCAGGGTGGGAGGGCACTGAAGCTTTCTTT. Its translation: CASSPGWEGTEAFF.

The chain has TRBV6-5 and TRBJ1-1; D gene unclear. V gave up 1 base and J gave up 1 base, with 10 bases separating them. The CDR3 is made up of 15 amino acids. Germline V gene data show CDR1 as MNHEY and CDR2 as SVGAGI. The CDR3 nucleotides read TGTGCCAGCAGTTACTTCCCGGACGCGAACACTGAAGCTTTCTTT. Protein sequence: CASSYFPDANTEAFF.

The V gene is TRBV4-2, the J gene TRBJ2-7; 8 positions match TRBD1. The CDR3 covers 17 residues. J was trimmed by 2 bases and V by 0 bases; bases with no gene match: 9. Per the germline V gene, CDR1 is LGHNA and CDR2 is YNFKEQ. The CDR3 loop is CASSQEGYGQGTYEQYF. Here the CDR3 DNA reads TGTGCCAGCAGCCAAGAAGGCTATGGACAGGGAACCTACGAGCAGTACTTC.

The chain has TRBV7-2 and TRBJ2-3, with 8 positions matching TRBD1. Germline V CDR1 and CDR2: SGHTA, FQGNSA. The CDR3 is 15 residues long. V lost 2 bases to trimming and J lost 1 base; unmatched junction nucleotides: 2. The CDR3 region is CASSLMGQGTDTQYF. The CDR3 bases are TGTGCCAGCAGCTTAATGGGACAGGGCACAGATACGCAGTATTTT.

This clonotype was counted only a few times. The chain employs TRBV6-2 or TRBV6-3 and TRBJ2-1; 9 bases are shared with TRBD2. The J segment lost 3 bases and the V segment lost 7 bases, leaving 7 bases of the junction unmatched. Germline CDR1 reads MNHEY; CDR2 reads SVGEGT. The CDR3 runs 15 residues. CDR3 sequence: CASTKSGGIYNEQFF. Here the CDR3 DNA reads TGTGCCAGCACCAAGAGCGGGGGGATCTACAATGAGCAGTTCTTC.